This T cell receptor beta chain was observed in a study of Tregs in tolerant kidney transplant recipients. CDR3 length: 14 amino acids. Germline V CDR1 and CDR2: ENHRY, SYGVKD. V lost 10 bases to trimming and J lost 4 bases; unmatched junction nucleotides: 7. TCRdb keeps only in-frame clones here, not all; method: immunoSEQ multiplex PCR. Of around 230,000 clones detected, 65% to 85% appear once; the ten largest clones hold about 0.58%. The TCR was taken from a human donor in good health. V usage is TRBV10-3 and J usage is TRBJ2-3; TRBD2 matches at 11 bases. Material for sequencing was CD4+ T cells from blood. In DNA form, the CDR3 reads TGTGCCACACTAGCGGGGGCCCCCCCAGATACGCAGTATTTT. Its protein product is CATLAGAPPDTQYF.